This T cell receptor beta chain derives from a study of blood T cell repertoires in COVID-19. The overall study: The analysed material was cDNA or gDNA that came from T cells, B-cell-depleted T cells, or PBMCs.

Germline V gene lookup returns CDR1 MNHEY and CDR2 SMNVEV (reference sequence). Trimming cost V 1 base and J 7 bases; bases outside gene matches: 3. The CDR3 sequence is 15 residues long. The method was immunoSEQ multiplex PCR; TCRdb's version includes in-frame clones alone and lacks a portion of them. The sample consists of about 250,000 clones, about 93% of them appearing once. V is TRBV27 and J is TRBJ1-5; 11 bases map to TRBD1. The specimen sequenced was peripheral blood. The receptor comes from a man aged 25-45 years with COVID-19, enrolled during active disease. Here the CDR3 reads CASSLLGQGVQPQHF. CDR3 nucleotide sequence: TGTGCCAGCAGTTTATTGGGACAGGGGGTGCAGCCCCAGCATTTT.